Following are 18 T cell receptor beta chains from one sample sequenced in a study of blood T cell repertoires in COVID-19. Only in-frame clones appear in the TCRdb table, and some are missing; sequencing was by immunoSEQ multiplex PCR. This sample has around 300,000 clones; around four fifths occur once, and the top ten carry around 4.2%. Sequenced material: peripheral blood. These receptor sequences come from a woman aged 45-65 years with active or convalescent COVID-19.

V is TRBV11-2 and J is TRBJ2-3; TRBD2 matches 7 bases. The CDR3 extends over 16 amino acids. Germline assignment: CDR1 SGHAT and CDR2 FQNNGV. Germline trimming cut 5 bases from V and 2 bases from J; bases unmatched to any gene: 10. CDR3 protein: CASSTREGLPTDTQYF. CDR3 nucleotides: TGTGCCAGCAGCACTAGGGAGGGACTCCCCACAGATACGCAGTATTTT.

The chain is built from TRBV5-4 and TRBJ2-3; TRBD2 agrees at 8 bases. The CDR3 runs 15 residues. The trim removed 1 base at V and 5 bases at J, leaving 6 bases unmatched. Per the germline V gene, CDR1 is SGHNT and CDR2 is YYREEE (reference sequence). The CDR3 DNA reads TGTGCCAGCAGCTTGACGGGACTAGGACTAGATACGCAGTATTTT. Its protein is CASSLTGLGLDTQYF. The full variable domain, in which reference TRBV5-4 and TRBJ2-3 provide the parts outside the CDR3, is ETGVTQSPTHLIKTRGQQVTLRCSSQSGHNTVSWYQQALGQGPQFIFQYYREEENGRGNFPPRFSGLQFPNYSSELNVNALELDDSALYLCASSLTGLGLDTQYFGPGTRLTVL.

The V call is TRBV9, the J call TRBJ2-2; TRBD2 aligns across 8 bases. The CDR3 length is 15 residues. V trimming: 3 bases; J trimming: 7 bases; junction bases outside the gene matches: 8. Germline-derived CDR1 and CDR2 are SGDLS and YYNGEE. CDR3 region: CASSESAGGDGELFF. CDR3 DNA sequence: TGTGCCAGCAGCGAGTCGGCGGGAGGAGACGGGGAGCTGTTTTTT. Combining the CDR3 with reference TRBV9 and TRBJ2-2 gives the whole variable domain DSGVTQTPKHLITATGQRVTLRCSPRSGDLSVYWYQQSLDQGLQFLIQYYNGEERAKGNILERFSAQQFPDLHSELNLSSLELGDSALYFCASSESAGGDGELFFGEGSRLTVL.

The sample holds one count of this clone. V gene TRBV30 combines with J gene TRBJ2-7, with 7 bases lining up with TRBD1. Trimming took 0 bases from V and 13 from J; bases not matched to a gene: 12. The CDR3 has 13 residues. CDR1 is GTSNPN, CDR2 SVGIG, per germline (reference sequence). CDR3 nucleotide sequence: TGTGCCTGGAGTGTAGGACAGGCCCCCAGGACTTACTTC. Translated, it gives CAWSVGQAPRTYF.

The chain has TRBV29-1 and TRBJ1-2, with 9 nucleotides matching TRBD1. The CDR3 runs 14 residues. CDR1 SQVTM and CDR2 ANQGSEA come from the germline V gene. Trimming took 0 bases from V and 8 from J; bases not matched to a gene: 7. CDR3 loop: CSVEDLNRGQGYTF. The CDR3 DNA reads TGCAGCGTTGAAGATCTTAACAGGGGGCAAGGCTACACCTTC.

DNA for the CDR3: TGTGCCAGCTCACCAAACGGGGTTGGAGCCAAAAACATTCAGTACTTC. It encodes CASSPNGVGAKNIQYF. This chain uses TRBV18 with TRBJ2-4; maybe TRBD2 (5 bases). The CDR3 extends over 16 amino acids. V lost 2 bases and J 0 bases, leaving 11 bases between the germline ends. CDR1 is KGHSH and CDR2 is LQKENI in the germline V gene.

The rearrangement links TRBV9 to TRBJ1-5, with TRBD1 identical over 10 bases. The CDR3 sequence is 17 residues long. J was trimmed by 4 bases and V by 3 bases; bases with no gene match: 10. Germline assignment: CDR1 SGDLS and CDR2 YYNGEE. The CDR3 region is CASSARKTGGQNQPQHF. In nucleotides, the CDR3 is TGTGCCAGCAGCGCCCGAAAGACAGGGGGCCAAAATCAGCCCCAGCATTTT. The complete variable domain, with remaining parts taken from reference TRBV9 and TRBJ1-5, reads DSGVTQTPKHLITATGQRVTLRCSPRSGDLSVYWYQQSLDQGLQFLIQYYNGEERAKGNILERFSAQQFPDLHSELNLSSLELGDSALYFCASSARKTGGQNQPQHFGDGTRLSIL.

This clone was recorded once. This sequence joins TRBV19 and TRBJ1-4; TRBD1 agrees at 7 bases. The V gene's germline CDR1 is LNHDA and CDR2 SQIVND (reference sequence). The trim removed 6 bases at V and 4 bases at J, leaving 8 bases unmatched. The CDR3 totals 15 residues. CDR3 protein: CASSIGGQINEKLFF. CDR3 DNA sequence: TGTGCCAGTAGCATTGGGGGACAGATTAATGAAAAACTGTTTTTT.

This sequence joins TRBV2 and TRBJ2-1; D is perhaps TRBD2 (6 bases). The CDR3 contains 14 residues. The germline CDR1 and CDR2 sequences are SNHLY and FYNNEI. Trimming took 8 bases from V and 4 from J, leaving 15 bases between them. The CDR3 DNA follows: TGTGCCAGCCGACCGGGGCGGGAATACAATGAGCAGTTCTTC. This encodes CASRPGREYNEQFF. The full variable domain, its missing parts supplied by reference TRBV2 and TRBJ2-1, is EPEVTQTPSHQVTQMGQEVILRCVPISNHLYFYWYRQILGQKVEFLVSFYNNEISEKSEIFDDQFSVERPDGSNFTLKIRSTKLEDSAMYFCASRPGREYNEQFFGPGTRLTVL.

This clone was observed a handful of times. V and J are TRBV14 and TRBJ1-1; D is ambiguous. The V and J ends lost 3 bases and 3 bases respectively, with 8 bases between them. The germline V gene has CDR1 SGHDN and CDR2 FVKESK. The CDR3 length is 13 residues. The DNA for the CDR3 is TGTGCCAGCAGCCAGCTCCGGGACACTGAAGCTTTCTTT. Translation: CASSQLRDTEAFF.

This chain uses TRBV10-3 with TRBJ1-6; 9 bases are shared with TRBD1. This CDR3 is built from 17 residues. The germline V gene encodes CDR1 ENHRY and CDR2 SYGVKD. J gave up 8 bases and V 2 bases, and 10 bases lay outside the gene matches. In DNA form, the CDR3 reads TGTGCCATCAGTGAGACCCCAGGACAGGGGAGACATTCACCCCTCCACTTT. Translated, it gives CAISETPGQGRHSPLHF.

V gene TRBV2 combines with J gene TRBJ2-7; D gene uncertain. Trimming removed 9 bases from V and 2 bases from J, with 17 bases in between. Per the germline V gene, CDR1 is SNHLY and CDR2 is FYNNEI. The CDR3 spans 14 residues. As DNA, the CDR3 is TGTGCCAGTAAACGCACCACTCGAACCTACGAGCAGTACTTC. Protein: CASKRTTRTYEQYF.

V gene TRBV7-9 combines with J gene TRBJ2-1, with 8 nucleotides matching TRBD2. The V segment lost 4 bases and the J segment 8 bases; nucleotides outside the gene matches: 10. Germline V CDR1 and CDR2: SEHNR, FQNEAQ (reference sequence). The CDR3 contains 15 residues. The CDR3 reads CASSSVGGRTDEQFF. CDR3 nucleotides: TGTGCCAGCAGCTCCGTTGGCGGGAGGACGGATGAGCAGTTCTTC.

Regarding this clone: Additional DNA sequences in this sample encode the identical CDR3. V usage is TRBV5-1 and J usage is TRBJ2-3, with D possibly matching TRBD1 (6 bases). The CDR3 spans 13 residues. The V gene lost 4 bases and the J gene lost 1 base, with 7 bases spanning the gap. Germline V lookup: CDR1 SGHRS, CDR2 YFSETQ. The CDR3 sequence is CASSPGGTDTQYF. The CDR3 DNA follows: TGCGCCAGCAGCCCAGGGGGCACAGATACGCAGTATTTT.

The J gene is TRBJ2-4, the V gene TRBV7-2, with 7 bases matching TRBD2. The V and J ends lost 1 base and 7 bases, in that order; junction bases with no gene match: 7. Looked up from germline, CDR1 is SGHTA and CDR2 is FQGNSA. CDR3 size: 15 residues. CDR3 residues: CASSLVGGSRNIQYF. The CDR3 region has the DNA TGTGCCAGCAGCTTAGTCGGCGGGAGTAGGAACATTCAGTACTTC.

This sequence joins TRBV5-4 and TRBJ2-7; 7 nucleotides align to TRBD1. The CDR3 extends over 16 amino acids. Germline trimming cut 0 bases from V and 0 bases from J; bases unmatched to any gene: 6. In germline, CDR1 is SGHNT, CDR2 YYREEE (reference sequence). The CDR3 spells CASSLGTGPTSYEQYF. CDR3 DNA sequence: TGTGCCAGCAGCTTGGGGACAGGACCTACCTCCTACGAGCAGTACTTC. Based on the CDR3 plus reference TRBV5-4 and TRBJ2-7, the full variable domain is ETGVTQSPTHLIKTRGQQVTLRCSSQSGHNTVSWYQQALGQGPQFIFQYYREEENGRGNFPPRFSGLQFPNYSSELNVNALELDDSALYLCASSLGTGPTSYEQYFGPGTRLTVT.

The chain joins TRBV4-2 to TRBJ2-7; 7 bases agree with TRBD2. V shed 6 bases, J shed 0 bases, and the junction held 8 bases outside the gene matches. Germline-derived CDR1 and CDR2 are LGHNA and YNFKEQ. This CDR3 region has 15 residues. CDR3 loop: CASSSGRSISYEQYF. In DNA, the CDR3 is TGTGCCAGCAGTAGCGGGCGCTCTATCTCCTACGAGCAGTACTTC.

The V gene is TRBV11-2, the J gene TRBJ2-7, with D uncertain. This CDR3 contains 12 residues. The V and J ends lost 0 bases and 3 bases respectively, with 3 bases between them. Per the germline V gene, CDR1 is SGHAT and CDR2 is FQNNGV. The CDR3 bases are TGTGCCAGCAGCTTAGAGTACTACGAGCAGTACTTC. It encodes CASSLEYYEQYF.